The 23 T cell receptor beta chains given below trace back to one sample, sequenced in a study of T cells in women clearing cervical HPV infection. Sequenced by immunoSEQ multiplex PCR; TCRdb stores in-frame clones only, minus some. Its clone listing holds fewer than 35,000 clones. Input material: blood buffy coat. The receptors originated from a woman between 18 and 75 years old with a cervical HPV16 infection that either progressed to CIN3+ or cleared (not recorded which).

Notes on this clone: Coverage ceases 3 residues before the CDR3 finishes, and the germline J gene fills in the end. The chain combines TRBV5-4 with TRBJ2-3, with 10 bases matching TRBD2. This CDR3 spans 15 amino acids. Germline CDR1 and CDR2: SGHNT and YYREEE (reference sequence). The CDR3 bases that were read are TGTGCCAGCAGCATTAGCGGGGGGCTCCAAGAGACG. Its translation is CASSISGGLQET. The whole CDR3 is CASSISGGLQETQYF.

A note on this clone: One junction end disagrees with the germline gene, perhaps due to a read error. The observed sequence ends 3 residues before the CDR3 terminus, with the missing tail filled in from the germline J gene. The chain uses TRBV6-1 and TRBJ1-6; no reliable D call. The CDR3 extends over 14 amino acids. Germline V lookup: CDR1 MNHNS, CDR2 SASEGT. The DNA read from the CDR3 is TGTGCCAGCAGTGAAGACCCCTATGATTCACCC. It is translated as CASSEDPYDSP. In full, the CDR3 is CASSEDPYDSPLHF.

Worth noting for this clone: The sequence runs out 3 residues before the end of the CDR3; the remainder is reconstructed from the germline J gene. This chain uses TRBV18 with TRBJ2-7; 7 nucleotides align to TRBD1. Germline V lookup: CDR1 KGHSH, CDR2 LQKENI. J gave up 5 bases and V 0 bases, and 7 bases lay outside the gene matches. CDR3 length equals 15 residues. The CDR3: CASSPPLAQGDEQYF. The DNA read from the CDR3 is TGTGCCAGCTCACCACCACTGGCCCAGGGGGACGAG.

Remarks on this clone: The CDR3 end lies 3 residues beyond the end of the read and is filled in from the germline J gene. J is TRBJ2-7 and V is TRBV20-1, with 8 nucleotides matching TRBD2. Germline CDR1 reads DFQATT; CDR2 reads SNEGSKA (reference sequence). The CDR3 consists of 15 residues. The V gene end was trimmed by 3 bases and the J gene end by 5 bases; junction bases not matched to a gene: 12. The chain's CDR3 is CSASRPGGRFHEQYF. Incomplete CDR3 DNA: TGCAGTGCTAGCCGACCGGGCGGGAGGTTCCACGAG.

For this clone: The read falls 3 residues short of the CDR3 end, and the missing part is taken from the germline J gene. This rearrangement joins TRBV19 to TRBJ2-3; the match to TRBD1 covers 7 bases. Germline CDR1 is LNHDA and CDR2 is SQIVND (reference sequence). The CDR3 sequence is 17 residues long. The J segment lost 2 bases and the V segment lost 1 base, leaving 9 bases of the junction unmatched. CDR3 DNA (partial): TGTGCCAGTAGTATAGGTACAGGGGTTCGGCTCACAGATACG. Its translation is CASSIGTGVRLTDT. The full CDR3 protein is CASSIGTGVRLTDTQYF.

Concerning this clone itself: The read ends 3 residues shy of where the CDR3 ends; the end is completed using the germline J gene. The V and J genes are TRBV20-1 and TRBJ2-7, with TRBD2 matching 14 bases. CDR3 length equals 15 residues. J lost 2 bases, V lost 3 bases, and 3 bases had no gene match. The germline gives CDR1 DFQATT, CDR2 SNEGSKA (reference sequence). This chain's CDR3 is CSASWTSGGTYEQYF. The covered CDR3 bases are TGCAGTGCTAGCTGGACTAGCGGGGGGACCTACGAG.

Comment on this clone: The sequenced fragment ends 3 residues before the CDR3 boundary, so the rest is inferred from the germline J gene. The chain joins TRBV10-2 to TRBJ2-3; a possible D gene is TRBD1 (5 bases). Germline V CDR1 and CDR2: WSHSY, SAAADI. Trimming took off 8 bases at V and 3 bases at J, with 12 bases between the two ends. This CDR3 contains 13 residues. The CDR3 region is CASGQLRTDTQYF. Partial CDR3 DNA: TGCGCCAGCGGACAATTGAGGACAGATACG.

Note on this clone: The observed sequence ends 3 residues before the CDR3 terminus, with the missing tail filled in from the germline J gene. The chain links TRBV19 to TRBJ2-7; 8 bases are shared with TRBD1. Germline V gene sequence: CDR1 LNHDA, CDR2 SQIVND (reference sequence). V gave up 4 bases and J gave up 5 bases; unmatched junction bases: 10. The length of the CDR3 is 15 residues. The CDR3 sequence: CASSTPGTGLDEQYF. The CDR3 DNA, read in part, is TGTGCCAGTAGTACCCCCGGGACAGGTTTGGACGAG.

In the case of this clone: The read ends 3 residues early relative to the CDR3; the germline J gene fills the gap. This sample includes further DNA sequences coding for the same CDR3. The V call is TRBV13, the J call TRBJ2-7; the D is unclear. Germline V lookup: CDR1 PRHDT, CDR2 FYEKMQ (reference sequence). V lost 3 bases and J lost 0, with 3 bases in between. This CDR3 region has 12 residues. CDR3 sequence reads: CASSLRSYEQYF. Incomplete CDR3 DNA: TGTGCCAGCAGCTTGCGCTCCTACGAG.

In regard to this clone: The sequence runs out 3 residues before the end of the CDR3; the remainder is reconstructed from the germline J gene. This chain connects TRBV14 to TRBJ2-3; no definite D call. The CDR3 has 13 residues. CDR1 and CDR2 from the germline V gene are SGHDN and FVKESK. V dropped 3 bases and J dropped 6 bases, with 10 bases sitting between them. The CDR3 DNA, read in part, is TGTGCCAGCAGCCACCAGGTTGGGGATACG. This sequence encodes CASSHQVGDT. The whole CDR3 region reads CASSHQVGDTQYF.

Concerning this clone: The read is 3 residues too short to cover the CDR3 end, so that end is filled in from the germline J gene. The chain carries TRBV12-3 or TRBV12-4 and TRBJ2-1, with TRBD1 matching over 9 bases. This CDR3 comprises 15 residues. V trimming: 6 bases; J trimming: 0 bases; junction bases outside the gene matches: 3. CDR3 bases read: TGTGCCAGCAGGTCGACAGGGGGCTCCTACAATGAG. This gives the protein CASRSTGGSYNE. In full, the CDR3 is CASRSTGGSYNEQFF.

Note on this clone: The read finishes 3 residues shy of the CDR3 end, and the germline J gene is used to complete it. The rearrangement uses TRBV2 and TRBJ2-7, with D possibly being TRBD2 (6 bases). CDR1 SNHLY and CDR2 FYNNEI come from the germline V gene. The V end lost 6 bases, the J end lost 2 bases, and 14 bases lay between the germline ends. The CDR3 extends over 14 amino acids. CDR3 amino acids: CASSDRLVPYEQYF. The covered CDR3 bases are TGTGCCAGCAGCGACAGACTAGTTCCCTACGAG.

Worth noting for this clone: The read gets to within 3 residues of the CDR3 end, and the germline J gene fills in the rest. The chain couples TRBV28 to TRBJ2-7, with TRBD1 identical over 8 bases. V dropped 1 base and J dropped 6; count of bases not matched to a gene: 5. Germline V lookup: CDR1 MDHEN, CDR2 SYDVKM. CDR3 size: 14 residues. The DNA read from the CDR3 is TGTGCCAGCAGTTTATCCCAGGGGGCGAGCGAG. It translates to CASSLSQGASE. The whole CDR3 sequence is CASSLSQGASEQYF.

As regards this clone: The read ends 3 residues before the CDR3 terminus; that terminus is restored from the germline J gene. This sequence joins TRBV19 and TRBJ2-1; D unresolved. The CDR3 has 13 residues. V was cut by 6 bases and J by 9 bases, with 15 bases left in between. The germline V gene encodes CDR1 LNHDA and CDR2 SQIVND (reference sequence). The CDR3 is CASRTRRDGEQFF. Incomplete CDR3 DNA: TGTGCCAGTAGGACACGGCGCGACGGTGAG.

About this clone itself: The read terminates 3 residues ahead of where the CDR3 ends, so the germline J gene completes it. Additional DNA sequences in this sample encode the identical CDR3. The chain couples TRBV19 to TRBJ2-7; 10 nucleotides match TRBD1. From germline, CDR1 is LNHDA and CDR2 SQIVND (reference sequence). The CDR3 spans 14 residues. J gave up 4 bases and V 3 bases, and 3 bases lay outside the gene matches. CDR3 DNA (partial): TGTGCCAGTAGTATCGGGACAGGGGAGTACGAG. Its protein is CASSIGTGEYE. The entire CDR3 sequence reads CASSIGTGEYEQYF.

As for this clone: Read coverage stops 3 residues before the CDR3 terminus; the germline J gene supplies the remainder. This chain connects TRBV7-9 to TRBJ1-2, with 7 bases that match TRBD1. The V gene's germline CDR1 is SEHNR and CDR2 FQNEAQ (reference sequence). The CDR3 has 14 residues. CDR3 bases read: TGTGCCAGCAGCTTACGGGACGGGACAGATACC. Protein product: CASSLRDGTDT. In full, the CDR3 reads CASSLRDGTDTYTF.

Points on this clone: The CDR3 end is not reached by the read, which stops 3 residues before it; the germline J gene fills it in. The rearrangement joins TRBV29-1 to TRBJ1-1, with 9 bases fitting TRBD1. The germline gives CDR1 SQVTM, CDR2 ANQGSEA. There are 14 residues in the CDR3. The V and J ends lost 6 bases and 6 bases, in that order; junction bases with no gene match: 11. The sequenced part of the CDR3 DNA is TGCAGCGTAAACCTCGGGACAGGGCGGCCTGAA. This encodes CSVNLGTGRPE. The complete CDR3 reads CSVNLGTGRPEAFF.

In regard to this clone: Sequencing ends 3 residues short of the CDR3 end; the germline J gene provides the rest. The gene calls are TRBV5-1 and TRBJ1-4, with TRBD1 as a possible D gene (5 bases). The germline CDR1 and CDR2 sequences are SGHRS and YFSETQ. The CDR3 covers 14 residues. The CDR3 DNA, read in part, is TGCGCCAGCAGCGATGGACTGGGGGGTCAGGGA. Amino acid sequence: CASSDGLGGQG. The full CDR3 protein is CASSDGLGGQGLFF. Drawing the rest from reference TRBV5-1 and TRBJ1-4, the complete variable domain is KAGVTQTPRYLIKTRGQQVTLSCSPISGHRSVSWYQQTPGQGLQFLFEYFSETQRNKGNFPGRFSGRQFSNSRSEMNVSTLELGDSALYLCASSDGLGGQGLFFGSGTQLSVL.

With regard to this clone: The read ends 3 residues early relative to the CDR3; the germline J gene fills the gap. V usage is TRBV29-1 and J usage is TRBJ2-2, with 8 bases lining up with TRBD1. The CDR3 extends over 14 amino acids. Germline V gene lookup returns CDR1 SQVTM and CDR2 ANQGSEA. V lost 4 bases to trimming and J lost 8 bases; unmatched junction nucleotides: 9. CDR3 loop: CSVVHGQGGGELFF. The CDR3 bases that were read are TGCAGCGTTGTTCACGGACAGGGAGGAGGGGAG.

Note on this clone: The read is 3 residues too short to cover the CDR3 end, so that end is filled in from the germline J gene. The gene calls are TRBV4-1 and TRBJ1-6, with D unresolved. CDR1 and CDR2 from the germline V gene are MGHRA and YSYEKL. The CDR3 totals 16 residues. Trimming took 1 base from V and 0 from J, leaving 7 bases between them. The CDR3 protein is CASSQGASSYNSPLHF. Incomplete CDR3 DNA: TGCGCCAGCAGCCAAGGAGCTAGCTCCTATAATTCACCC.

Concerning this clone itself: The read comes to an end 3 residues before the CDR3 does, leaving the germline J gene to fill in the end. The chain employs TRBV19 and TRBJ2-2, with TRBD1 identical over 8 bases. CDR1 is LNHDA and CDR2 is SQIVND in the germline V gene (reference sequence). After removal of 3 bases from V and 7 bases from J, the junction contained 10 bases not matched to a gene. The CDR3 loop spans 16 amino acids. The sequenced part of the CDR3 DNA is TGTGCCAGTAGTATGAGGAGACAGGGGCGCGACGGGGAG. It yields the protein CASSMRRQGRDGE. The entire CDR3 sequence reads CASSMRRQGRDGELFF.

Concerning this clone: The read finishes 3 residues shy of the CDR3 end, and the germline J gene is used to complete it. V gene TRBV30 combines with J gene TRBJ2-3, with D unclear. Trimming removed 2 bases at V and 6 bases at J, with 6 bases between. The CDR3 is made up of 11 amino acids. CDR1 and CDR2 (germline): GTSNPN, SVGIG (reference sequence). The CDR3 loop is CAWSPKDTQYF. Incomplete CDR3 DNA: TGTGCCTGGAGTCCTAAGGATACG.

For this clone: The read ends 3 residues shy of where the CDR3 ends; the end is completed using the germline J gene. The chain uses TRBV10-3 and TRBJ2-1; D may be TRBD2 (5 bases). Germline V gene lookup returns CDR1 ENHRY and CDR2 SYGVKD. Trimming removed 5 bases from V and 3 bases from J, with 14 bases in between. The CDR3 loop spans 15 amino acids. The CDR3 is CAISRDYTYYNEQFF. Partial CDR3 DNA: TGTGCCATCAGTCGTGACTACACTTACTACAATGAG.